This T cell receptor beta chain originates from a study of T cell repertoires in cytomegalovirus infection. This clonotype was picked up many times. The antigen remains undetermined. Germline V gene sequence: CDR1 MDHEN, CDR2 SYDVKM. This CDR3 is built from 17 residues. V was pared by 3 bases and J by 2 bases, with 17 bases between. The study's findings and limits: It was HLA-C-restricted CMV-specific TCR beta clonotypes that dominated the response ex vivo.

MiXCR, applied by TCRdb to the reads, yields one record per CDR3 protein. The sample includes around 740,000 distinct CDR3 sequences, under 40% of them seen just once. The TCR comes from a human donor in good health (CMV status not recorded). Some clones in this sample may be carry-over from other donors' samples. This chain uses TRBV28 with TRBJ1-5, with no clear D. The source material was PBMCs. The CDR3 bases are TGTGCCAGCAGTTTGGTAGGTCTGAGAACGGGCAATCAGCCCCAGCATTTT. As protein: CASSLVGLRTGNQPQHF.